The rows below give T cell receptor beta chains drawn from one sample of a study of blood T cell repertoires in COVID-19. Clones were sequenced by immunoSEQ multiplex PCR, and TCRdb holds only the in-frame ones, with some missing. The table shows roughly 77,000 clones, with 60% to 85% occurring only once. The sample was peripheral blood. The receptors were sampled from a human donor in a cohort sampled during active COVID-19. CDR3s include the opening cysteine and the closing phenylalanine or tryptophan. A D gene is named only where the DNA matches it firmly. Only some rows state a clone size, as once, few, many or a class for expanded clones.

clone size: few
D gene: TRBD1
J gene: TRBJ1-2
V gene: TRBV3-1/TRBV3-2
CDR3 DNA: TGTGCCAGCAGCCCACTCGGGGACAGGGGTTACTATGGCTACACCTTC
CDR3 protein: CASSPLGDRGYYGYTF

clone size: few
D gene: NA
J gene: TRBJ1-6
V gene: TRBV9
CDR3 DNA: TGTGCCAGCAGCATGCACACGCGGAATTCACCCCTCCACTTT
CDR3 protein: CASSMHTRNSPLHF

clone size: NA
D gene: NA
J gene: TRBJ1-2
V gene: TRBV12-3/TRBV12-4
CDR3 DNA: TGTGCCAGCAGAGCCACCGCTAACTATGGCTACACCTTC
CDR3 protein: CASRATANYGYTF

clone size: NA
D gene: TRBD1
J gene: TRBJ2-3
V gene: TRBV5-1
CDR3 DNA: TGCGCCAGCAGCTACGGGACAGGGGCCACAGATACGCAGTATTTT
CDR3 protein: CASSYGTGATDTQYF

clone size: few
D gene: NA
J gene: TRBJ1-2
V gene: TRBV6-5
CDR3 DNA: TGTGCCAGCGCAGGGTCGTATGGCTACACCTTC
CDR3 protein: CASAGSYGYTF

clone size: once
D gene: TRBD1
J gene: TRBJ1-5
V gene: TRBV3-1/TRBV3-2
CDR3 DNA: TGTGCCAGCAGCCCTAAATTCCCCTGGACAGGGGGTATCAATCAGCCCCAGCATTTT
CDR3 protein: CASSPKFPWTGGINQPQHF

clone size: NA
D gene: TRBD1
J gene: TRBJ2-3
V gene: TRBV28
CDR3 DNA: TGTGCCAGCAGTCGTGACAGGGGGCCAGATACGCAGTATTTT
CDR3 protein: CASSRDRGPDTQYF

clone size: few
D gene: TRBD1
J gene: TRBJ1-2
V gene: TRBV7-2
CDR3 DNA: TGTGCCAGCAGCTTAGAGAGGGGGCGAGACGGCTACACCTTC
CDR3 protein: CASSLERGRDGYTF

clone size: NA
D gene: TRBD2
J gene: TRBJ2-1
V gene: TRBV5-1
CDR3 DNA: TGCGCCAGCAGCCCGGTAGCGGGGGCCACGGACAGTGAGCAGTTCTTC
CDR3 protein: CASSPVAGATDSEQFF

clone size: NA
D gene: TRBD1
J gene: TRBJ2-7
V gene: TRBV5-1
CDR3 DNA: TGCGCCAGCAGCTTGGCCCAGGGGGCCTACGAGCAGTACTTC
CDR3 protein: CASSLAQGAYEQYF

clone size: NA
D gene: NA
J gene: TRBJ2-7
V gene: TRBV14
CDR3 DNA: TGTGCCAGCAGCCAAGCCGGGAGTAGGACTGGCTCCCCCTACGAGCAGTACTTC
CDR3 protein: CASSQAGSRTGSPYEQYF

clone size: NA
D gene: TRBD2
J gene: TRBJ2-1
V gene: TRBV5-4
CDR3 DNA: TGTGCCAGCAGCGGATCGACTAGCGGGGGCCACAGCTCCTACAATGAGCAGTTCTTC
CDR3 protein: CASSGSTSGGHSSYNEQFF

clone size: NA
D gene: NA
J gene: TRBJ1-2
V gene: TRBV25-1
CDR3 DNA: TGTGCCAGCAGGACACCGGTGGGAGGTGGCTACACCTTC
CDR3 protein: CASRTPVGGGYTF

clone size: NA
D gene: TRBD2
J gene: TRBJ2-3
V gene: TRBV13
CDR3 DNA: TGTGCCAGCAGCCACGGGACTATCAACACAGATACGCAGTATTTT
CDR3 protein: CASSHGTINTDTQYF

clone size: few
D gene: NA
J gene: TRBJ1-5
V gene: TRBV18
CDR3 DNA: TGTGCCAGCTCACCACAGGGTTACCGGGGAAACCAGCATTTT
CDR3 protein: CASSPQGYRGNQHF

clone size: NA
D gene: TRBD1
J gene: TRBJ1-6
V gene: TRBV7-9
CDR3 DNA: TGTGCCAGCAGCTCCGGGGACAGTTTCCCCTATAATTCACCCCTCCACTTT
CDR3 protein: CASSSGDSFPYNSPLHF

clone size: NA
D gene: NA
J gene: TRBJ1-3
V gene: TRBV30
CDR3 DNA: TGTGCCTACTCCACAGGGCTCTCTGGAAACACCATATATTTT
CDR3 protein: CAYSTGLSGNTIYF

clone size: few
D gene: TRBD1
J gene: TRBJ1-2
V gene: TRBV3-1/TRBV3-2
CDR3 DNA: TGTGCCAGCAGCATGCAGGGGGGTAACTATGGCTACACCTTC
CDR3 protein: CASSMQGGNYGYTF

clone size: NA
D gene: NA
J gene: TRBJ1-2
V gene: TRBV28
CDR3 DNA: TGTGCCAGCAGTTTAGGGTCGGGTAACTATGGCTACACCTTC
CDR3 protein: CASSLGSGNYGYTF

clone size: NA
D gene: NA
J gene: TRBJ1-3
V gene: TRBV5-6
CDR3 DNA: TGTGCCAGCAGCTTGCACCAGGGTCGGGGAAACACCATATATTTT
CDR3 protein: CASSLHQGRGNTIYF

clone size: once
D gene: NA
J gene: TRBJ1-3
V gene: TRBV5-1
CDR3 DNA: TGCGCCAGCAGCCCGGGGTCCTCTGGAAACACCATATATTTT
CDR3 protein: CASSPGSSGNTIYF

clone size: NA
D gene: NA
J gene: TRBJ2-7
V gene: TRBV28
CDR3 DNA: TGTGCCAGCGGGGGAGGAGCGGGTTTCTCCTACGAGCAGTACTTC
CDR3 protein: CASGGGAGFSYEQYF

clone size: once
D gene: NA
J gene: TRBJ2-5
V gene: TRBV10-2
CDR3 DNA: TGCGCCAGCAGTGACTTCCTGGCAGAGACCCAGTACTTC
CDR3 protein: CASSDFLAETQYF

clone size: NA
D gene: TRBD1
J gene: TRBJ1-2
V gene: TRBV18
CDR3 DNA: TGTGCCAGCTCACCAACCGGGACAGGGGATAACTATGGCTACACCTTC
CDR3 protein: CASSPTGTGDNYGYTF

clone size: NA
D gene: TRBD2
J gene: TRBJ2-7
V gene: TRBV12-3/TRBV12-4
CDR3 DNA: TGTGCCAGCAAAGGGACTAGCGGGTCTGAGCAGTACTTC
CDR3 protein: CASKGTSGSEQYF

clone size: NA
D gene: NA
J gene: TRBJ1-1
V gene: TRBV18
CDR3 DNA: TGTGCCAGCTCACCTTCAGGGGAGAAAGCTTTCTTT
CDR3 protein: CASSPSGEKAFF

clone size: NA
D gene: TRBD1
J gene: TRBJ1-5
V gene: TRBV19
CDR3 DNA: TGTGCCAGCCAGGGGGACAGCTCTCATCAGCCCCAGCATTTT
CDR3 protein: CASQGDSSHQPQHF

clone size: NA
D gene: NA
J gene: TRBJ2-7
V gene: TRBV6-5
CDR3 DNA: TGTGCCAGCAGTCCGGGTGGCAGGGGTGGCGAGCAGTACTTC
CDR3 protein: CASSPGGRGGEQYF

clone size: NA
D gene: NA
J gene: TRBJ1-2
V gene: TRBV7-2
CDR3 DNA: TGTGCCAGCAGCTTAGCAGGTATCCGCGGGGATGGCTACACCTTC
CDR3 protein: CASSLAGIRGDGYTF

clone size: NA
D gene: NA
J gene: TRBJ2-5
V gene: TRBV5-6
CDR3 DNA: TGTGCCAGCAGTCGTTCCCCGGCCGGAAGGAGGGAGACCCAGTACTTC
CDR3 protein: CASSRSPAGRRETQYF

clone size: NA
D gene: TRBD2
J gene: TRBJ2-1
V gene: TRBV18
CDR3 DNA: TGTGCCAGCTCGGGATCCGGGGGGGCCGTGAATGAGCAGTTCTTC
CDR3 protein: CASSGSGGAVNEQFF

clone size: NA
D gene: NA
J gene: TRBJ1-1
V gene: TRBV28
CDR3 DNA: TGTGCCAGCAGTTTCGGGGGGGGCTTGGTAGCTTTCTTT
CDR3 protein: CASSFGGGLVAFF

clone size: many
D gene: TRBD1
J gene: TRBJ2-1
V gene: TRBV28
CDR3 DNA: TGTGCCAGCAGTATGACAGGGGGCTTCAATGAGCAGTTCTTC
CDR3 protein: CASSMTGGFNEQFF

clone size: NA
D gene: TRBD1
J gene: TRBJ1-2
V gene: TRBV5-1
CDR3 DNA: TGCGCCAGCAGCCAGGGGGCAGGGTTCCCGAACTATGGCTACACCTTC
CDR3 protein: CASSQGAGFPNYGYTF

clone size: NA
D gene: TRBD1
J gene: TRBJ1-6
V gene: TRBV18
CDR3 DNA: TGTGCCAGCTCACCAACAGGGGACTATAATTCACCCCTCCACTTT
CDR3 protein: CASSPTGDYNSPLHF

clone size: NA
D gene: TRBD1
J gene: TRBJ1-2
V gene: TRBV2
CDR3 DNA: TGTGCCAGCAGGACAGGGGGTTCTAACTATGGCTACACCTTC
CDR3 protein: CASRTGGSNYGYTF

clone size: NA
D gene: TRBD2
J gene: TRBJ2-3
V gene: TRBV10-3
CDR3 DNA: TGTGCCATCAGTGAGTCTTATAGCGGGGCAGATACGCAGTATTTT
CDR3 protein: CAISESYSGADTQYF

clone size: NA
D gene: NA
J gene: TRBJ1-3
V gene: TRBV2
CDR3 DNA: TGTGCCAGCAATATCGGCGGGAGCTCTGGAAACACCATATATTTT
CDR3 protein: CASNIGGSSGNTIYF

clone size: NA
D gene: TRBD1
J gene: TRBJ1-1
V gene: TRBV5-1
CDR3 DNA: TGCGCCAGCAGCCCGCGGGGACAGGCGACCGGGTACGCTGAAGCTTTCTTT
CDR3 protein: CASSPRGQATGYAEAFF

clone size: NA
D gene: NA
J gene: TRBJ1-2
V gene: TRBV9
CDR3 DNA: TGTGCCAGCAGCGCGAGTACGGGAAACTATGGCTACACCTTC
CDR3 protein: CASSASTGNYGYTF

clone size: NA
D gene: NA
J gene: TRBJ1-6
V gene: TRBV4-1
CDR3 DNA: TGCGCCAGCAGCCAAGATGGTTCGGCAGGGTGGGCTTCACCCCTCCACTTT
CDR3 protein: CASSQDGSAGWASPLHF

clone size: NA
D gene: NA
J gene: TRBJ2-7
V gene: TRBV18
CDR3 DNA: TGTGCCAGCTCACCAGGACAGAGCTCCTACGAGCAGTACTTC
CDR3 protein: CASSPGQSSYEQYF

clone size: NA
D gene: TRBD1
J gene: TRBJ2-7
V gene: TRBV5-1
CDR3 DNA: TGCGCCAGCAGCTTTACAGGGGGGAACGCCTACGAGCAGTACTTC
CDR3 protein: CASSFTGGNAYEQYF

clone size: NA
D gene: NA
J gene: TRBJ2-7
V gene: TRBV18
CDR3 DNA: TGTGCCAGCTCACCACCGGTACAGGGTGGCAACGAGCAGTACTTC
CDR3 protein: CASSPPVQGGNEQYF

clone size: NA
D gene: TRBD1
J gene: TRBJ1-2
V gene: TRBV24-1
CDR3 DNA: TGTGCCACCAGTGATGGGGATAAGGGGGCCGCTGGGGGCTACACCTTC
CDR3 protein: CATSDGDKGAAGGYTF

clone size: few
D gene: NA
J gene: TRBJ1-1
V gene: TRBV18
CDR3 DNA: TGTGCCAGCTCACCAGTTCAGGGGAAGAACACTGAAGCTTTCTTT
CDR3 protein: CASSPVQGKNTEAFF